These 30 T cell receptor beta chains came from one sample sequenced in a study of T-cell memory formation after mild COVID-19. TCRdb ran MiXCR on the 5' RACE reads and lists one entry per CDR3 protein. Here the sample spans fewer than 300,000 distinct CDR3 sequences, approximately 19% being singletons. Sequencing used PBMCs or a T cell subset sorted from them (not recorded which). The receptor set was obtained from a man in his late teens or twenties who had mild COVID-19 (a few samples of this study predate the infection). Cell type and time point are not known.

V gene TRBV5-5 combines with J gene TRBJ2-3; D gene uncertain. Germline CDR1 reads SGHKS; CDR2 reads YYEKEE (reference sequence). The V end lost 6 bases, the J end lost 2 bases, and 19 bases lay between the germline ends. The CDR3 runs to 16 residues. The CDR3 protein is CASTQLARPSTDTQYF. CDR3 bases: TGTGCCAGCACCCAGTTGGCCAGGCCTTCCACAGATACGCAGTATTTT. Full variable domain (remainder filled in from reference TRBV5-5 and TRBJ2-3): DAGVTQSPTHLIKTRGQQVTLRCSPISGHKSVSWYQQVLGQGPQFIFQYYEKEERGRGNFPDRFSARQFPNYSSELNVNALLLGDSALYLCASTQLARPSTDTQYFGPGTRLTVL.

The chain couples TRBV21-1 to TRBJ2-7; TRBD2 reflects the table's D call only, with no check against the DNA. TRBV21-1 is marked as a pseudogene. CDR3 length: 15 residues. CDR3 protein: CASSNRTSGFDEQYF. The DNA of the CDR3 is TGTGCCAGCAGCAATCGGACTAGCGGGTTCGACGAGCAGTACTTC.

This clonotype was counted a few times. This chain joins TRBV6-5 and TRBJ1-2; 9 bases line up with TRBD1. This CDR3 comprises 14 residues. The V gene's germline CDR1 is MNHEY and CDR2 SVGAGI. V shed 5 bases and J 3 bases; nucleotides not matched to a gene: 4. In DNA, the CDR3 is TGTGCCAGCAGTGTGGGACAGGGACACTATGGCTACACCTTC. Protein: CASSVGQGHYGYTF.

The gene calls are TRBV25-1 and TRBJ2-5, with 11 bases identical to TRBD2. Germline assignment: CDR1 MGHDK and CDR2 SYGVNS. J lost 7 bases, V lost 8 bases, and 6 bases had no gene match. This CDR3 contains 13 residues. CDR3 DNA sequence: TGTGCCAGCGGGGGGACTAGCGGATTGACCCAGTACTTC. Protein product: CASGGTSGLTQYF.

A few counts support this clonotype. The chain recombines TRBV11-2 with TRBJ2-7, with D possibly TRBD1 on 6 matching bases. Germline V gene lookup returns CDR1 SGHAT and CDR2 FQNNGV. The CDR3 has 14 amino acids. Trimming stripped 5 bases from V and 3 bases from J, with 14 bases between. The CDR3 coding sequence is TGTGCCAGCAGCCATTCGACAGGCGACTACGAGCAGTACTTC. It specifies CASSHSTGDYEQYF.

The chain combines TRBV5-4 with TRBJ2-5; 7 bases are shared with TRBD1. With 4 bases clipped from V and 3 bases from J, the junction kept 3 bases outside the gene matches. Germline loops: CDR1 SGHNT, CDR2 YYREEE (reference sequence). This CDR3 region has 13 residues. CDR3 loop: CASSVGQKETQYF. In nucleotides, the CDR3 is TGTGCCAGCAGCGTGGGACAGAAAGAGACCCAGTACTTC.

The table lists this clonotype with a few counts. The chain employs TRBV5-1 and TRBJ1-1; 7 nucleotides match TRBD1. J was trimmed by 7 bases and V by 4 bases; bases with no gene match: 10. The CDR3 consists of 14 residues. Per germline, CDR1 SGHRS and CDR2 YFSETQ. CDR3 bases: TGCGCCAGCAGCACCCAACAGGGGAGCGGTGAAGCTTTCTTT. It is translated as CASSTQQGSGEAFF.

This chain uses TRBV4-2 with TRBJ1-2; 7 bases agree with TRBD1. Trimming removed 2 bases from V and 2 bases from J; junction bases left unmatched: 14. The CDR3 extends over 18 amino acids. The germline CDR1 and CDR2 sequences are LGHNA and YNFKEQ. CDR3 coding DNA: TGTGCCAGCAGCCAACCTCCCTGGGCAGGGGGTGCGAACTATGGCTACACCTTC. It specifies CASSQPPWAGGANYGYTF.

A few counts support this clonotype. CDR3 sequence (DNA): TGTGCCAGCAGCGTGGGGGGCGAGGGTGAGCAGTTCTTC. Its protein is CASSVGGEGEQFF. J is TRBJ2-1 and V is TRBV9; D tentatively fits TRBD1 or TRBD2 (6 bases each). CDR1 SGDLS and CDR2 YYNGEE come from the germline V gene. This CDR3 contains 13 residues. Trimming left V 2 bases short and J 9 bases short, with 12 bases between.

The J gene is TRBJ1-2, the V gene TRBV11-2; D is unresolved. Per germline, CDR1 SGHAT and CDR2 FQNNGV. CDR3 length: 12 amino acids. V was pared by 1 base and J by 8 bases, with 8 bases between. DNA of the CDR3: TGTGCCAGCAGCTTAGCCCTCGCGGGCTACACCTTC. It encodes CASSLALAGYTF.

V usage is TRBV25-1 and J usage is TRBJ1-6; 10 nucleotides line up with TRBD1. The CDR3 contains 15 residues. Trimming cost V 8 bases and J 7 bases; bases outside gene matches: 8. CDR1 and CDR2 (germline): MGHDK, SYGVNS. The CDR3: CASALADRGNSPLHF. CDR3 bases: TGTGCCAGCGCCCTTGCGGACAGGGGGAATTCACCCCTCCACTTT.

This clonotype has only a few counts. The gene calls are TRBV23-1 and TRBJ2-5; 7 bases map to TRBD1. TRBV23-1 is recorded as an ORF, its role being uncertain. The trim removed 3 bases at V and 1 base at J, leaving 5 bases unmatched. The CDR3 contains 15 residues. CDR3 nucleotide sequence: TGCGCCAGCAGTCATGGGGACAGTACCCAAGAGACCCAGTACTTC. Its protein is CASSHGDSTQETQYF.

This chain joins TRBV4-2 and TRBJ1-1, with 12 bases lining up with TRBD1. Losses at the gene ends were 1 base for V and 6 bases for J; bases not matched to a gene: 3. CDR3 size: 15 residues. Germline V gene data show CDR1 as LGHNA and CDR2 as YNFKEQ. The DNA of the CDR3 is TGTGCCAGCAGCCAAGCGGGACAGGGGGCCCCTGAAGCTTTCTTT. This translates into CASSQAGQGAPEAFF.

This clonotype was counted many times. The chain is built from TRBV10-2 and TRBJ2-7; D not certain. The length of the CDR3 is 12 residues. V shed 7 bases and J shed 0 bases, with 7 bases lying between them. Per germline, CDR1 WSHSY and CDR2 SAAADI. The DNA of the CDR3 is TGCGCCAGCACGCACAACTCCTACGAGCAGTACTTC. The encoded protein is CASTHNSYEQYF.

A few counts support this clonotype. The chain is built from TRBV7-9 and TRBJ2-1, with 7 bases identical to TRBD1. The V gene's germline CDR1 is SEHNR and CDR2 FQNEAQ (reference sequence). The CDR3 runs to 15 residues. V lost 5 bases, J lost 1 base, and 5 bases stayed unmatched. The CDR3, as DNA: TGTGCCAGCAGCCCCACGGGACAGTCCTACAATGAGCAGTTCTTC. This codes for CASSPTGQSYNEQFF.

This clonotype has a handful of counts. The J gene is TRBJ2-1, the V gene TRBV25-1; 9 positions agree with TRBD2. The CDR3 consists of 15 residues. V dropped 4 bases and J dropped 7; count of bases not matched to a gene: 8. The V gene's germline CDR1 is MGHDK and CDR2 SYGVNS. The CDR3 sequence: CASSGDSGGRNEQFF. The CDR3 DNA reads as TGTGCCAGCAGTGGGGACAGCGGGGGGCGGAATGAGCAGTTCTTC.

This rearrangement joins TRBV27 to TRBJ2-2; D perhaps matches TRBD1 (5 bases). This CDR3 has 13 residues. V lost 7 bases to trimming and J lost 6 bases, with 12 bases between them. Germline CDR1 and CDR2: MNHEY and SMNVEV (reference sequence). The CDR3 sequence: CASTPWGAGELFF. CDR3 coding DNA: TGTGCCAGCACCCCGTGGGGCGCCGGGGAGCTGTTTTTT.

In this sample, this clonotype turned up a few times. This rearrangement joins TRBV5-1 to TRBJ1-2, with 7 bases aligning to TRBD1. The junction had 7 bases not matched to a gene; V was cut back by 4 bases and J by 4 bases. Germline CDR1 is SGHRS and CDR2 is YFSETQ. The CDR3 runs to 14 residues. The CDR3 nucleotides read TGCGCCAGCAGCCCCGGGACAGAATTCTATGGCTACACCTTC. Its translation: CASSPGTEFYGYTF.

This clonotype was seen ten or more times. This chain links TRBV6-6 with TRBJ2-7, with D perhaps matching TRBD1 or TRBD2 (5 bases each). V lost 2 bases, J lost 2 bases, and 7 bases lay in between. This CDR3 has 13 amino acids. CDR1 MNHNY and CDR2 SVGAGI come from the germline V gene (reference sequence). The CDR3 is CASSYGGTYEQYF. Here the CDR3 DNA reads TGTGCCAGCAGTTACGGGGGTACCTACGAGCAGTACTTC.

This clonotype was seen a handful of times. The V and J genes are TRBV27 and TRBJ2-2; D is perhaps TRBD1 or TRBD2 (5 bases each). The CDR3 is 15 residues long. V shed 3 bases and J shed 5 bases, with 13 bases lying between them. Germline lookup yields CDR1 MNHEY and CDR2 SMNVEV (reference sequence). CDR3 nucleotide sequence: TGTGCCAGCAGTTTCTCCGGGACGTGGACCGGGGAGCTGTTTTTT. Amino acids: CASSFSGTWTGELFF.

J is TRBJ2-7 and V is TRBV14, with 10 bases that match TRBD2. Per germline, CDR1 SGHDN and CDR2 FVKESK. This CDR3 spans 16 amino acids. V shed 1 base and J 1 base; nucleotides not matched to a gene: 4. CDR3 protein: CASSQGASGGSYEQYF. The CDR3 region has the DNA TGTGCCAGCAGCCAAGGGGCTAGCGGGGGTTCCTACGAGCAGTACTTC.

The J gene is TRBJ1-2, the V gene TRBV3-1, with a tentative D call TRBD1 (5 bases). Trimming pared 1 base from V and 1 base from J, leaving 16 bases between. Per germline, CDR1 LGHDT and CDR2 YNNKEL (reference sequence). There are 17 residues in the CDR3. The CDR3 nucleotides are TGTGCCAGCAGCCAAGGAGTGCAGGGCACTTTTAACTATGGCTACACCTTC. It codes for CASSQGVQGTFNYGYTF. Full variable domain (outside the CDR3, taken from reference TRBV3-1 and TRBJ1-2): DTAVSQTPKYLVTQMGNDKSIKCEQNLGHDTMYWYKQDSKKFLKIMFSYNNKELIINETVPNRFSPKSPDKAHLNLHINSLELGDSAVYFCASSQGVQGTFNYGYTFGSGTRLTVV.

This clonotype was observed a few times. This chain joins TRBV27 and TRBJ1-5; TRBD1 agrees at 9 bases. Germline CDR1 is MNHEY and CDR2 is SMNVEV (reference sequence). This CDR3 comprises 15 residues. J lost 6 bases, V lost 3 bases, and 6 bases had no gene match. The DNA for the CDR3 is TGTGCCAGCAGTTTTGGACAGGGGAGGGGTCAGCCCCAGCATTTT. Translation gives CASSFGQGRGQPQHF.

The V call is TRBV3-1, the J call TRBJ1-1, with 9 bases lining up with TRBD1. Germline loops: CDR1 LGHDT, CDR2 YNNKEL (reference sequence). The CDR3 consists of 14 residues. V was pared by 6 bases and J by 6 bases, with 8 bases of the junction left unmatched. The CDR3 sequence is CASSPDRGWPEAFF. The CDR3 DNA reads TGTGCCAGCAGTCCGGACAGGGGCTGGCCTGAAGCTTTCTTT.

The rearrangement joins TRBV4-1 to TRBJ2-3; D call uncertain. Deletions cut 4 bases from V and 0 bases from J, with 11 bases between. Germline lookup yields CDR1 MGHRA and CDR2 YSYEKL. The CDR3 loop spans 15 amino acids. This CDR3 is CASSPREISTDTQYF. For the CDR3, the DNA is TGCGCCAGCAGCCCCAGAGAAATTAGCACAGATACGCAGTATTTT.

The rearrangement joins TRBV6-4 to TRBJ2-2, with D hard to call. Trimming left V 6 bases short and J 0 bases short, with 5 bases between. The V gene's germline CDR1 is MRHNA and CDR2 SNTAGT. The CDR3 length is 13 residues. CDR3 protein: CASRPANTGELFF. The CDR3 nucleotides are TGTGCCAGCAGACCTGCGAACACCGGGGAGCTGTTTTTT.

The CDR3 DNA reads TGTGCCAGCAGCCCGACCCCGGCCGGGCGGTGGCTGGGCACTGAAGCTTTCTTT. This sequence encodes CASSPTPAGRWLGTEAFF. This chain joins TRBV7-9 and TRBJ1-1; D gene ambiguous. The CDR3 is 18 amino acids. Looked up from germline, CDR1 is SEHNR and CDR2 is FQNEAQ (reference sequence). V dropped 5 bases and J dropped 4 bases, with 26 bases sitting between them.

This clonotype turned up a few times. This rearrangement joins TRBV12-3 or TRBV12-4 to TRBJ2-3; 8 bases match TRBD2. The CDR3 totals 15 residues. Trimming removed 6 bases from V and 1 base from J; junction bases left unmatched: 6. CDR3 sequence: CASSSGLEGTDTQYF. The CDR3 DNA sequence: TGTGCCAGCAGCTCGGGACTAGAAGGCACAGATACGCAGTATTTT.

This clonotype was found a few times. V is TRBV18 and J is TRBJ1-4; D call uncertain. The V end was cut by 4 bases, the J end by 5 bases, with 17 bases between. Germline CDR1 and CDR2: KGHSH and LQKENI. The CDR3 is 16 residues long. The CDR3 region is CASSLDVAGRNEKLFF. CDR3 coding DNA: TGTGCCAGCTCACTTGACGTTGCGGGCAGGAATGAAAAACTGTTTTTT.

The CDR3 coding sequence is TGTGCCAGCAGCGTAGGTCGGGTTCCCACTAGCAATCAGCCCCAGCATTTT. Encoded protein: CASSVGRVPTSNQPQHF. This chain connects TRBV9 to TRBJ1-5; D remains ambiguous. The germline gives CDR1 SGDLS, CDR2 YYNGEE. Trimming shortened V by 0 bases and J by 0 bases, and 13 bases separated the two germline ends. There are 17 residues in the CDR3.